The rows below give T cell receptor beta chains drawn from one sample of a study of blood T cell repertoires in COVID-19. Here immunoSEQ multiplex PCR was the method, and the copy in TCRdb shows in-frame clones only, minus some. This sample has 200,000 to 250,000 clones; roughly 88% occur once, and the top ten carry around 1.5%. The sample taken for sequencing was peripheral blood. The receptors stem from a man at least 80 years old with acute or convalescent COVID-19. CDR3s include the opening cysteine and the closing phenylalanine or tryptophan. The order of the fields is J gene, clone size, D gene, V gene, CDR3 protein, CDR3 DNA. The D gene is left open where the match is weak. Clone size is shown for a subset of rows, as once, few, many or a class of expanded clone.

j_gene: TRBJ2-3; abundance: .; d_gene: TRBD1; v_gene: TRBV7-6; CDR3aa: CASSLALQGSTDTQYF; CDR3nt: TGTGCCAGCAGCTTAGCGTTACAGGGGAGCACAGATACGCAGTATTTT
j_gene: TRBJ2-1; abundance: .; d_gene: TRBD2; v_gene: TRBV29-1; CDR3aa: CSCASGLINEQFF; CDR3nt: TGCAGCTGCGCTAGCGGTCTAATCAATGAGCAGTTCTTC
j_gene: TRBJ2-1; abundance: .; d_gene: TRBD2; v_gene: TRBV7-8; CDR3aa: CASRKASGGHNEQFF; CDR3nt: TGTGCCAGCAGAAAGGCTAGCGGGGGTCACAATGAGCAGTTCTTC
j_gene: TRBJ2-4; abundance: .; d_gene: TRBD2; v_gene: TRBV10-3; CDR3aa: CATGGTSKNIQYF; CDR3nt: TGTGCCACCGGGGGGACTTCCAAAAACATTCAGTACTTC
j_gene: TRBJ1-3; abundance: .; d_gene: TRBD1; v_gene: TRBV6-2/TRBV6-3; CDR3aa: CASSRIPRGRDTIYF; CDR3nt: TGTGCCAGCAGCCGTATCCCGAGGGGGCGCGACACCATATATTTT
j_gene: TRBJ1-4; abundance: .; d_gene: .; v_gene: TRBV7-9; CDR3aa: CASSLGGREEEKLFF; CDR3nt: TGTGCCAGCAGCTTAGGTGGCAGGGAGGAAGAAAAACTGTTTTTT
j_gene: TRBJ2-1; abundance: once; d_gene: .; v_gene: TRBV7-2; CDR3aa: CASSYLAATYNEQFF; CDR3nt: TGTGCCAGCAGCTACCTAGCCGCAACCTACAATGAGCAGTTCTTC
j_gene: TRBJ2-1; abundance: .; d_gene: TRBD2; v_gene: TRBV7-3; CDR3aa: CASSLASGRGVTYNEQFF; CDR3nt: TGTGCCAGCAGCTTAGCTAGCGGGAGAGGGGTTACCTACAATGAGCAGTTCTTC
j_gene: TRBJ2-3; abundance: .; d_gene: TRBD2; v_gene: TRBV5-1; CDR3aa: CASRLARNTDTQYF; CDR3nt: TGCGCCAGCAGACTAGCGCGAAACACAGATACGCAGTATTTT
j_gene: TRBJ2-7; abundance: .; d_gene: .; v_gene: TRBV10-3; CDR3aa: CAIRGGDGGSYEQYF; CDR3nt: TGTGCCATCAGAGGGGGCGATGGAGGGTCCTACGAGCAGTACTTC
j_gene: TRBJ2-1; abundance: .; d_gene: TRBD1; v_gene: TRBV2; CDR3aa: CASSWDREEQFF; CDR3nt: TGTGCCAGCAGTTGGGACAGGGAAGAGCAGTTCTTC
j_gene: TRBJ2-3; abundance: .; d_gene: .; v_gene: TRBV9; CDR3aa: CASSVEPRAADTQYF; CDR3nt: TGTGCCAGCAGCGTAGAGCCGAGGGCCGCAGATACGCAGTATTTT
j_gene: TRBJ2-3; abundance: .; d_gene: TRBD2; v_gene: TRBV5-1; CDR3aa: CASSSLAGVSTDTQYF; CDR3nt: TGCGCCAGCAGCTCACTAGCGGGAGTGAGCACAGATACGCAGTATTTT
j_gene: TRBJ2-2; abundance: .; d_gene: .; v_gene: TRBV19; CDR3aa: CASSIDRRETRELFF; CDR3nt: TGTGCCAGTAGTATAGATCGACGGGAGACGAGGGAGCTGTTTTTT
j_gene: TRBJ1-2; abundance: .; d_gene: TRBD1; v_gene: TRBV6-5; CDR3aa: CASSYTGGSGYTF; CDR3nt: TGTGCCAGCAGTTATACAGGGGGCAGTGGCTACACCTTC
j_gene: TRBJ1-1; abundance: .; d_gene: TRBD1; v_gene: TRBV6-5; CDR3aa: CASSYTTGTNTEAFF; CDR3nt: TGTGCCAGCAGTTACACGACAGGGACGAACACTGAAGCTTTCTTT
j_gene: TRBJ2-3; abundance: .; d_gene: .; v_gene: TRBV9; CDR3aa: CATTNADTDTQYF; CDR3nt: TGTGCCACTACAAATGCGGACACAGATACGCAGTATTTT
j_gene: TRBJ2-1; abundance: .; d_gene: TRBD2; v_gene: TRBV7-3; CDR3aa: CASSFSGRVNEQFF; CDR3nt: TGTGCCAGCAGCTTTTCCGGGAGGGTGAATGAGCAGTTCTTC